This T cell receptor beta chain emerged from a study of shared clonotypes between healthy human individuals (dated by TCRdb to the early 2020s). Describing the broader study: Three men and two women, aged 18 to 49 years, made up the cohort. For each donor, CD4 naive and CD4 memory were each given three plates, CD8 naive was given two plates, and CD8 memory was given one plate. To estimate repertoire size and how much clonotype sharing occurs between individuals, the study deeply sequenced the blood TCR repertoires of several healthy adults. Different laboratories and diverse techniques were used to prepare libraries and sequence TCR repertoires, to increase sequencing depth and limit assay-specific biases. Per donor, leukapheresis produced somewhere between about 0.9 and 9.5 billion PBMCs.

Here is what the overall study found, with its caveats: Based on pairwise subsampling, the degree of clonotype sharing among donors was expected to be affected by sequencing depth. Even with the large sequencing depth, rarefaction of the sorted-subset datasets indicated that sequencing was incomplete. Because the study included only a small number of donors, the genetic and exposure-history diversity represented was limited. Roughly 5% of naive CD4, 3% to 4% of naive CD8, around 2.3% of memory CD4, and around 0.4% of memory CD8 clonotypes were shared across several donors. Sampling was limited to blood, and TCR repertoires in tissue likely differ from TCR repertoires in blood. Estimated clonotype richness was generally larger for naive than for memory subsets. Compared with non-shared clonotypes, the clonotypes found in all four sorted-subset donors had higher generation probabilities.

Using the deep immunoSEQ assay, TCR CDR3 regions were amplified from genomic DNA by multiplex PCR. Genomic DNA extracted from each cell subset was distributed evenly over all wells of several immunoSEQ 96-well plates, and each plate served as one replicate. For sorted subsets, approximately 0.2 ug of genomic DNA, equivalent to around 30,000 T cell genomes, went into each replicate PCR. The purified libraries were quantified using a Qubit 3.0 fluorometer, sized with a Bioanalyzer 2100, and then quantified again using the KAPA Library Quantification kit. Every immunoSEQ 96-well plate was sequenced on a dedicated single-read 150-cycle Illumina NextSeq 550 flow cell. For the original study's pipeline: The immunoSEQ output contained only junctional sequences without quality scores, so filtering could not match that applied to full-length reads. Sequences were annotated with PyIR, a Python wrapper for IgBLAST v1.9, using IMGT germline references to assign V/J genes and CDR3. Any read was removed if the V/J assignment was weak (E-value above 1e-6), the CDR3 was missing, or the read contained stop codons, out-of-frame junctions, or ambiguous translated residues. V3J clonotypes were defined as sequences sharing an identical inferred V gene, J gene, and CDR3 amino acid sequence. The percentage overlap between two repertoires was calculated by dividing the number of shared unique clonotypes by the size of the smaller repertoire. Three approaches were used to assess repertoire richness: RTK rarefaction, the Chao1 estimator, and Recon v2.1 estimates of unobserved clonotypes. OLGA was used to compute generation probabilities for all TCRbeta clonotypes that the gDNA method yielded from a few donors. Imported from immuneACCESS, the table was reduced by TCRdb to in-frame sequences with V and J called. These copies leave out some clones; in studies compared against another copy, an unresolved V gene accounts for under half, and the cause of the remainder is not known. D and trimming were read from the DNA, whereas the V and J calls and clone size are those reported in that table. This sample holds about 1.1 million clones; roughly 74% were observed only once. The ten most abundant clones make up under 0.65% of the sample.

Donors were healthy HIV-negative adults with no recently reported acute infections or vaccinations. Every donor was a Caucasian adult living in Nashville, Tennessee, USA. CD4+ T cells were enriched through magnetic negative selection, after which naive cells were positively selected on CD45RA and the remaining negative fraction served as the memory subset. Blood was obtained by leukapheresis, after which PBMCs were separated by Ficoll-Histopaque density gradient centrifugation and cryopreserved in liquid nitrogen vapor phase. Purity and quantity of every magnetically sorted T cell population were checked by analytical flow cytometry. Each sorted fraction had its genomic DNA isolated and then quantified by UV absorbance on a Nanodrop 2000c. A word on this clone: Its target antigen remains unknown. The input lacks base qualities; no much larger clone sits a single base away.

Trimming removed 1 base from V and 3 bases from J, leaving 13 bases between the germline ends. The CDR1 and CDR2 encoded by the germline V gene (reference sequence) are GTSNPN and SVGIG. The CDR3, cysteine through phenylalanine, is 15 amino acids long. Of all the DNA, just the CDR3 is kept, 45 bases in frame from base 1. The chain is made from TRBV30 and TRBJ1-5; tentative D gene TRBD1, with 5 bases matching. The material sequenced was memory CD4+ T cells from PBMCs. The cell subset or site label corresponds to: CD45RA-negative fraction. The receptor was derived from a young man in good health. Some clones in this sample may be carry-over from other donors' samples. Read as DNA, the sequence is TGTGCCTGGAGTGAGATCGACAGCCTCAATCAGCCCCAGCATTTT. Translated, this is CAWSEIDSLNQPQHF.